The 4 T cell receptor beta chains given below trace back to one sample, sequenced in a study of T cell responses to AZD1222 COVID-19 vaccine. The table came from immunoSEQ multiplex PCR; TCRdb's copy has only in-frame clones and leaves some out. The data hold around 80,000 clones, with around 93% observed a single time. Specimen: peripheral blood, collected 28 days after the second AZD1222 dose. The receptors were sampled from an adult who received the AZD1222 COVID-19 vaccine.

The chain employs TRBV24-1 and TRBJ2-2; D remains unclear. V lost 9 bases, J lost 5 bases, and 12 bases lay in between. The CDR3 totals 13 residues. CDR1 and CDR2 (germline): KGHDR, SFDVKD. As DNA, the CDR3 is TGTGCCACCGACCGGGCCGGAACCGGGGAGCTGTTTTTT. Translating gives CATDRAGTGELFF.

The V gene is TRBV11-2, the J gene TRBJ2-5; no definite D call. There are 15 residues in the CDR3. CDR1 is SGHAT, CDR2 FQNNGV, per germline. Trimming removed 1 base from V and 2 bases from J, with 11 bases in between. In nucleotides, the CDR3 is TGTGCCAGCAGCTTAGGCCGGGCCTGGCAAGAGACCCAGTACTTC. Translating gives CASSLGRAWQETQYF.

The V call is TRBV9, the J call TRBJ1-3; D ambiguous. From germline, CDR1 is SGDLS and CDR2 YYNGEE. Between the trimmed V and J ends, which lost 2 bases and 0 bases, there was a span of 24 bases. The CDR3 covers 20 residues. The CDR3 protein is CASSVYSGISPANSGNTIYF. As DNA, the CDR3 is TGTGCCAGCAGCGTCTACTCCGGGATTTCCCCTGCCAACTCTGGAAACACCATATATTTT.

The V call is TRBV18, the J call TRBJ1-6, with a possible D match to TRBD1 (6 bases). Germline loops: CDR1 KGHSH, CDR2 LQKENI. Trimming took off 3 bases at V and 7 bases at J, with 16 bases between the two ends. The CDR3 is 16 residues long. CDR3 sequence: CASSPGDTGGNSPLHF. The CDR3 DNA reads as TGTGCCAGCTCACCGGGGGACACCGGAGGAAATTCACCCCTCCACTTT.